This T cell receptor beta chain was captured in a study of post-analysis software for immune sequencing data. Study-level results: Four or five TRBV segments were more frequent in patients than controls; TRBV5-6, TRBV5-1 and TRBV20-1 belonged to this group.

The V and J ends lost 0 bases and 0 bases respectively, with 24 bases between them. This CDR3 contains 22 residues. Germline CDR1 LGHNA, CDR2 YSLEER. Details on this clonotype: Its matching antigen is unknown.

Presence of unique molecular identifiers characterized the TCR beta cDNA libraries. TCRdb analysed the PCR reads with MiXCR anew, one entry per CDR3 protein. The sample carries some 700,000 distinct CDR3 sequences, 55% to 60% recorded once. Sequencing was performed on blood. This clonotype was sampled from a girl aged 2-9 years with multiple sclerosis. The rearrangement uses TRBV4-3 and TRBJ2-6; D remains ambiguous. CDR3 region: CASSQDILYEVARGSGANVLTF. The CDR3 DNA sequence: TGCGCCAGCAGCCAAGATATTTTATATGAGGTGGCCCGAGGCTCTGGGGCCAACGTCCTGACTTTC.